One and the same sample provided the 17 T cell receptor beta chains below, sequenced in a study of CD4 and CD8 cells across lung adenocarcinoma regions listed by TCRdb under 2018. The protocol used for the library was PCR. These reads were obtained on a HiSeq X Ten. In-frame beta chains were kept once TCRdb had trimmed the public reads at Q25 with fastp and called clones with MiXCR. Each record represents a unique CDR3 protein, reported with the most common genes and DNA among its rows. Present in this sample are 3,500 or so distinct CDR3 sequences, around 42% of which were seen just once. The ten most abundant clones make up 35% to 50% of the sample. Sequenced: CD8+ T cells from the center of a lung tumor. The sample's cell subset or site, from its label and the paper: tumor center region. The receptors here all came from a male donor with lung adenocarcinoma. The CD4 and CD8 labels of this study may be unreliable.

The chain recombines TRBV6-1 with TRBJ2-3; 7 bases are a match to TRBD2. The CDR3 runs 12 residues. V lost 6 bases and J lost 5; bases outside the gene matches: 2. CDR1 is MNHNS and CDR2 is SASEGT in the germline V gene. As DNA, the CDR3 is TGTGCCAGCAGCGCGGGGGTAGATACGCAGTATTTT. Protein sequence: CASSAGVDTQYF.

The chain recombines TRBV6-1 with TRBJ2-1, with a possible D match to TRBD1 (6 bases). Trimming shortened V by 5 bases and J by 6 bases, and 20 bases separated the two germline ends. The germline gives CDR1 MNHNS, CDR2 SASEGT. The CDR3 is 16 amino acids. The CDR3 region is CASSTLDRSRSNEQFF. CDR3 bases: TGTGCCAGCAGTACACTTGACAGGTCTAGATCCAATGAGCAGTTCTTC.

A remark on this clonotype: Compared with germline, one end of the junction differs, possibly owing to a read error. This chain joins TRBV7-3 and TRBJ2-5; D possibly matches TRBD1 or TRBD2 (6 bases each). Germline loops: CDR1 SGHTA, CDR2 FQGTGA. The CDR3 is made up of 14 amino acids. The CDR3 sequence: CAGIGGRQQETQYF. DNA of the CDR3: TGTGCGGGGATCGGGGGCCGTCAGCAAGAGACGCAGTACTTC.

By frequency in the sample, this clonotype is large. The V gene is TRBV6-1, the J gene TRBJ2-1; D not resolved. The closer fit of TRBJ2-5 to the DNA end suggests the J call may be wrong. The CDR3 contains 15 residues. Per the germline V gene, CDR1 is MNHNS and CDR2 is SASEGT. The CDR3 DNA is TGTGCCAGCAGTGAATCCGGACGGTCCGTGGAGACCCAGTACTTC. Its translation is CASSESGRSVETQYF.

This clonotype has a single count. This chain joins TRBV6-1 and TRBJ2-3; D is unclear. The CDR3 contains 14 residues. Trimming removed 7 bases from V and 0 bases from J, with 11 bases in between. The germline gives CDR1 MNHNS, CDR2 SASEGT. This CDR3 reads CASTWRRSTDTQYF. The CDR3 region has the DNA TGTGCCAGCACCTGGCGACGGAGCACAGATACGCAGTATTTT.

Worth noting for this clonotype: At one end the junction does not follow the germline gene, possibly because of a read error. CDR3 protein: CASILETGVPQDTQYF. The CDR3 bases are TGCGCCAGCATCTTGGAGACAGGGGTCCCCCAAGATACGCAGTATTTT. The chain joins TRBV5-1 to TRBJ2-3, with 8 nucleotides matching TRBD1. The V gene's germline CDR1 is SGHRS and CDR2 YFSETQ. The CDR3 is made up of 16 amino acids.

Written as DNA, the CDR3 is TGTGCCAGCAGCCCACCGGGACTAGCGAATGAGCAGTACTTC. The encoded protein is CASSPPGLANEQYF. This chain joins TRBV6-1 and TRBJ2-5; 10 nucleotides align to TRBD2. CDR1 and CDR2 from the germline V gene are MNHNS and SASEGT. The J segment lost 11 bases and the V segment lost 6 bases, leaving 12 bases of the junction unmatched. The CDR3 length is 14 residues.

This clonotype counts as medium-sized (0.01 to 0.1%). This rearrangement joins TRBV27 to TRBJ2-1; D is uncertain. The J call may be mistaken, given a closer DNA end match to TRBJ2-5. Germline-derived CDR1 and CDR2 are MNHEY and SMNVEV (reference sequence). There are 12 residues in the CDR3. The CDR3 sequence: CASSFVGETQYF. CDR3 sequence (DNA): TGTGCCAGCAGTTTCGTAGGAGAGACCCAGTACTTC.

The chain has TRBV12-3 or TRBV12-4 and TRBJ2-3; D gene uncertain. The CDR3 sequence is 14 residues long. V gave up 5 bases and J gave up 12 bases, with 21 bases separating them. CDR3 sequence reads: CASSVGHNTETQYF. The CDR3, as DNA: TGTGCCAGCAGTGTAGGGCATAACACAGAGACCCAGTATTTT.

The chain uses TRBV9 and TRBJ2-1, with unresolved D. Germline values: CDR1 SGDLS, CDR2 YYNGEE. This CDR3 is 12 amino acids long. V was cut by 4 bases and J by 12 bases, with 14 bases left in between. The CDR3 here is CASSPSGPGQFF. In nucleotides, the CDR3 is TGTGCCAGCAGCCCCTCTGGCCCTGGGCAGTTCTTC.

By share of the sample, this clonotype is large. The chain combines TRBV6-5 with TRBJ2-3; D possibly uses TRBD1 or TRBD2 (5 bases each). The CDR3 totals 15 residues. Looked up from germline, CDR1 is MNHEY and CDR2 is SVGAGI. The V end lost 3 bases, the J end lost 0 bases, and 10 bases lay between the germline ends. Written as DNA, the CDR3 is TGTGCCAGCAGTTATCAGGGACGCAGCACAGATACGCAGTATTTT. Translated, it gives CASSYQGRSTDTQYF.

The CDR3 bases are TGTGCCAGCAGAGGGACAGGGGGAGGGATGAACACTGAAGCTTTCTTT. Its protein product is CASRGTGGGMNTEAFF. The J gene is TRBJ1-1, the V gene TRBV27; 11 bases match TRBD1. With 6 bases clipped from V and 0 bases from J, the junction kept 6 bases outside the gene matches. The CDR3 consists of 16 residues. Germline loops: CDR1 MNHEY, CDR2 SMNVEV (reference sequence).

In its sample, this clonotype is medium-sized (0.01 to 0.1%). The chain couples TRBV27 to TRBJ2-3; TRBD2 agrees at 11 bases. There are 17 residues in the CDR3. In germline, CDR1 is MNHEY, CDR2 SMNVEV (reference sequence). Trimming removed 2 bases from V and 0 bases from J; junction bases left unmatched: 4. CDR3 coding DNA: TGTGCCAGCAGTTTACCGACTAGCGGGACTAGCACAGATACGCAGTATTTT. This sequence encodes CASSLPTSGTSTDTQYF.

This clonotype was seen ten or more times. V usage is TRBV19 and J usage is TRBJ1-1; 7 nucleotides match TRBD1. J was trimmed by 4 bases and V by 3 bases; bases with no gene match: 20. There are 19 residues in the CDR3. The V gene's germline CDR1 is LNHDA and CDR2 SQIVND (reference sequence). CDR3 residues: CASSIDRQGWGFSGTEAFF. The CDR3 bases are TGTGCCAGTAGTATCGACCGACAGGGTTGGGGGTTTAGTGGCACTGAAGCTTTCTTT.

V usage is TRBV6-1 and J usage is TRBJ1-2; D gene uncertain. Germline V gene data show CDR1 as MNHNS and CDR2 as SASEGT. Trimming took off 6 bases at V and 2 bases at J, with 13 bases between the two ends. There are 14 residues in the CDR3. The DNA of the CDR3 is TGTGCCAGCAGGGTGGACGGTTTAAACTATGGCTACACCTTC. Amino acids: CASRVDGLNYGYTF.

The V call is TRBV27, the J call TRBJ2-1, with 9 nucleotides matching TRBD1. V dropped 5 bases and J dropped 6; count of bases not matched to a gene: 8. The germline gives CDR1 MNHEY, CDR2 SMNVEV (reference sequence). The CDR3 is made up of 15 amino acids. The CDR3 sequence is CASSVYRDRANEQFF. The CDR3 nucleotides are TGTGCCAGCAGTGTGTACCGGGACAGGGCCAATGAGCAGTTCTTC.

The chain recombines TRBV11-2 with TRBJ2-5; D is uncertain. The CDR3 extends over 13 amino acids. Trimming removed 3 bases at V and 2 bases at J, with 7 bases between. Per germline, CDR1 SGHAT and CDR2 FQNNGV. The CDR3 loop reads CASSFVLQETQYF. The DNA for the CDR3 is TGTGCCAGCAGCTTTGTGCTGCAAGAGACCCAGTACTTC.